The clone carrying this T cell receptor beta chain was seen only a few times. Its target is unknown. The data are from a study of cytomegalovirus exposure and HLA in healthy donors. General study points: Versus the roughly 670-donor mean, an Asian-associated ancestry cluster reportedly showed fewer N-insertions in a later analysis.

The primer mix had 60 Vbeta and 13 Jbeta primers. Assay used: immunoSEQ multiplex PCR; TCRdb lists only in-frame clones, some missing. Of approximately 170,000 clones listed, roughly 83% are singletons. The TCR was taken from a boy aged 2-9 years in good health and CMV-seronegative. Sequenced input: PBMCs.

The CDR3 DNA follows: TGTGCCAGCAGCGGGACTACTAACACCGGGGAGCTGTTTTTT. It yields the protein CASSGTTNTGELFF. V is TRBV4-2 and J is TRBJ2-2, with 7 bases lining up with TRBD2. The germline V gene encodes CDR1 LGHNA and CDR2 YNFKEQ. This CDR3 is 14 amino acids long. V lost 5 bases, J lost 2 bases, and 2 bases stayed unmatched.